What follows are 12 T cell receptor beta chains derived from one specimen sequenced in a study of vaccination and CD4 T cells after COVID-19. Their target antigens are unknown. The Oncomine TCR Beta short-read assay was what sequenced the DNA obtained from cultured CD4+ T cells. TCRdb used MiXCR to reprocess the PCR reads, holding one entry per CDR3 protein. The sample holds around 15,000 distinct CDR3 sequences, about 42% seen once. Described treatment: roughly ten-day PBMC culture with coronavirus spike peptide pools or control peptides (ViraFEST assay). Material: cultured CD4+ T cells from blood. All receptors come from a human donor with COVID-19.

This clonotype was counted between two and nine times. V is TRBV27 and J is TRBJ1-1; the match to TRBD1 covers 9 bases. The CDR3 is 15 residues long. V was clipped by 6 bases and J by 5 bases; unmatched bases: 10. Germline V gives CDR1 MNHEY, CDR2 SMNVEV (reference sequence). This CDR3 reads CASRTGTGSETEAFF. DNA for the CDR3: TGTGCCAGCAGGACCGGGACAGGGTCAGAGACTGAAGCTTTCTTT.

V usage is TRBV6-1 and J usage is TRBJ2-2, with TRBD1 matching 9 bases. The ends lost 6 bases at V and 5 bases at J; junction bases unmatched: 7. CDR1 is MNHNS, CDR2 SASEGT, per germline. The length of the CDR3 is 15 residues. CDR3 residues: CASRNLDRGTGELFF. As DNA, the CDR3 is TGTGCCAGCAGGAATCTCGACAGGGGGACCGGGGAGCTGTTTTTT.

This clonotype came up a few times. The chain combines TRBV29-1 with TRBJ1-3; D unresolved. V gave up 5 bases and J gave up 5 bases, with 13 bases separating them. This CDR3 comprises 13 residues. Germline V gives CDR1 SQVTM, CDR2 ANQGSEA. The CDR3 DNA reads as TGCAGCGTTAGTATCTGGGATCGAAACACCATATATTTT. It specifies CSVSIWDRNTIYF. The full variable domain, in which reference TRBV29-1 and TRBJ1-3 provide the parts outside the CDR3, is SAVISQKPSRDICQRGTSLTIQCQVDSQVTMMFWYRQQPGQSLTLIATANQGSEATYESGFVIDKFPISRPNLTFSTLTVSNMSPEDSSIYLCSVSIWDRNTIYFGEGSWLTVV.

The CDR3 bases are TGTGCCAGTAGCGGCGGGAATCAGCCCCAGCATTTT. Its protein is CASSGGNQPQHF. The V call is TRBV19, the J call TRBJ1-5; D gene uncertain. Germline-derived CDR1 and CDR2 are LNHDA and SQIVND (reference sequence). The length of the CDR3 is 12 residues. Trimming shortened V by 6 bases and J by 4 bases, and 7 bases separated the two germline ends. Based on the CDR3 plus reference TRBV19 and TRBJ1-5, the full variable domain is DGGITQSPKYLFRKEGQNVTLSCEQNLNHDAMYWYRQDPGQGLRLIYYSQIVNDFQKGDIAEGYSVSREKKESFPLTVTSAQKNPTAFYLCASSGGNQPQHFGDGTRLSIL.

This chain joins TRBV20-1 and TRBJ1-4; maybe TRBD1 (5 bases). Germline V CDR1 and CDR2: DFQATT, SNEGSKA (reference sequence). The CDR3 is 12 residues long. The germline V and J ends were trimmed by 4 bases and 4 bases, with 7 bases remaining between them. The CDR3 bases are TGCAGTGCTAACAGGAATAATGAAAAACTGTTTTTT. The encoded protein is CSANRNNEKLFF.

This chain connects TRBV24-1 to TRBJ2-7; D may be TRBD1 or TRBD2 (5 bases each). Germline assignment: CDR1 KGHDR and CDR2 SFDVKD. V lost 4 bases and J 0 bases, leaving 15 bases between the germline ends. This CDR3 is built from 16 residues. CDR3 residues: CATSDNAGTASYEQYF. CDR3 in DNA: TGTGCCACCAGTGACAACGCCGGGACCGCCTCCTACGAGCAGTACTTC.

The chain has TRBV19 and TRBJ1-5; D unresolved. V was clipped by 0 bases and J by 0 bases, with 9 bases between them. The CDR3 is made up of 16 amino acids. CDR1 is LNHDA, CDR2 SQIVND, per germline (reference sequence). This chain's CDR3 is CASSIESGYSNQPQHF. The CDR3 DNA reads TGTGCCAGTAGTATAGAGTCGGGGTATAGCAATCAGCCCCAGCATTTT.

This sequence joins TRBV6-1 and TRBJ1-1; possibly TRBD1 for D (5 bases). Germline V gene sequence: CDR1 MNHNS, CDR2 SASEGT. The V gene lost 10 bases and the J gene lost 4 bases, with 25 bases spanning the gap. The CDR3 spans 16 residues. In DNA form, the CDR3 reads TGTGCCACCCGAAAACCCCATGGGGGGTTAGGCACTGAAGCTTTCTTT. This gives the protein CATRKPHGGLGTEAFF.

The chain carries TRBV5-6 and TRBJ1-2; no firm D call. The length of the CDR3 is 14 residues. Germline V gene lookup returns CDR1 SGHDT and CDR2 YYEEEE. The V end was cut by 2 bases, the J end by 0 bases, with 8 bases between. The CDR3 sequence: CASSFRAPNYGYTF. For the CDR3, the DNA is TGTGCCAGCAGCTTTAGGGCTCCTAACTATGGCTACACCTTC.

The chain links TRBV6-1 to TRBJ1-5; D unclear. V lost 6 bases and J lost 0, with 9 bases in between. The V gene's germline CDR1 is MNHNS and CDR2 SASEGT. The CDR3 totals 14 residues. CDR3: CASRLSPSNQPQHF. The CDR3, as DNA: TGTGCCAGCAGACTCTCCCCTAGCAATCAGCCCCAGCATTTT.

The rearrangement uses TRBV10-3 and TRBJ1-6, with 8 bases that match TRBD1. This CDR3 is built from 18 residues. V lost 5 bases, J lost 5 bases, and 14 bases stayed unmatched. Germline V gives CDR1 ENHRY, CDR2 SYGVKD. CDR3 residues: CAISRNSGTGLDNSPLHF. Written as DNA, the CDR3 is TGTGCCATCAGTCGCAATTCCGGGACAGGCTTGGATAATTCACCCCTCCACTTT.

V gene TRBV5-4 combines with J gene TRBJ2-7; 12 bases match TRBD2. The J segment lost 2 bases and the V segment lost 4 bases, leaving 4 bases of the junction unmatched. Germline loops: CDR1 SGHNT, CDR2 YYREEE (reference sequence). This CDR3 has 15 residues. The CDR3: CASSRRLAGAYEQYF. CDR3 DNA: TGTGCCAGCAGCAGGAGACTAGCGGGAGCCTACGAGCAGTACTTC.